Below are 21 T cell receptor beta chains sequenced from a single sample in a study of T cell repertoires in cytomegalovirus infection. TCRdb passed the reads through MiXCR, listing each CDR3 protein once. The sample includes about 530,000 distinct CDR3 sequences, 26% seen only once; the top ten take about 13%. Sequenced sample: PBMCs. Receptor source: a human donor in good health (CMV status not recorded). Some clones in this sample may be carry-over from other donors' samples.

This clonotype was seen at least ten times. The J gene is TRBJ1-4, the V gene TRBV7-2; TRBD1 might be the D (6 bases). The length of the CDR3 is 15 residues. Germline-derived CDR1 and CDR2 are SGHTA and FQGNSA. V gave up 2 bases and J gave up 2 bases, with 9 bases separating them. Here the CDR3 DNA reads TGTGCCAGCAGCTTACAGGGGCGGACTAATGAAAAACTGTTTTTT. Translation gives CASSLQGRTNEKLFF.

The rearrangement uses TRBV19 and TRBJ2-3, with D tentatively TRBD1 (6 bases). V lost 3 bases to trimming and J lost 1 base, with 11 bases between them. The CDR3 covers 15 residues. The germline CDR1 and CDR2 sequences are LNHDA and SQIVND (reference sequence). The CDR3 DNA follows: TGTGCCAGTAGTATGGGGGCGGTTCGCACAGATACGCAGTATTTT. Translated: CASSMGAVRTDTQYF. The variable domain in full, completed from reference TRBV19 and TRBJ2-3, reads DGGITQSPKYLFRKEGQNVTLSCEQNLNHDAMYWYRQDPGQGLRLIYYSQIVNDFQKGDIAEGYSVSREKKESFPLTVTSAQKNPTAFYLCASSMGAVRTDTQYFGPGTRLTVL.

The chain joins TRBV7-2 to TRBJ1-1, with TRBD1 identical over 9 bases. The germline V gene encodes CDR1 SGHTA and CDR2 FQGNSA. Germline trimming cut 5 bases from V and 7 bases from J; bases unmatched to any gene: 11. This CDR3 region has 15 residues. The chain's CDR3 is CASSRNRGQMVEAFF. CDR3 DNA sequence: TGTGCCAGCAGCAGAAACAGGGGGCAGATGGTTGAAGCTTTCTTT.

This clonotype was observed at least ten times. The rearrangement uses TRBV7-8 and TRBJ2-5; perhaps TRBD1 as D (6 bases). This CDR3 has 18 amino acids. V lost 1 base, J lost 1 base, and 19 bases lay in between. The germline V gene encodes CDR1 SGHVS and CDR2 FQNEAQ. The CDR3 region is CASSLVQGSAAGQETQYF. In nucleotides, the CDR3 is TGTGCCAGCAGCTTAGTGCAGGGGAGTGCGGCAGGCCAAGAGACCCAGTACTTC. The whole variable domain, filled in from reference TRBV7-8 and TRBJ2-5, reads GAGVSQSPRYKVAKRGQDVALRCDPISGHVSLFWYQQALGQGPEFLTYFQNEAQLDKSGLPSDRFFAERPEGSVSTLKIQRTQQEDSAVYLCASSLVQGSAAGQETQYFGPGTRLLVL.

The rearrangement links TRBV29-1 to TRBJ1-4, with D perhaps TRBD1 (6 bases). The germline CDR1 and CDR2 sequences are SQVTM and ANQGSEA. Trimming removed 6 bases from V and 7 bases from J, with 18 bases in between. This CDR3 is built from 14 residues. The CDR3 DNA reads TGCAGCGTGGGAGGAGAGAGGGGGAGTGAAAAACTGTTTTTT. It specifies CSVGGERGSEKLFF.

This chain connects TRBV6-2 or TRBV6-3 to TRBJ1-1, with D unresolved. The CDR3 is 12 residues long. Germline V lookup: CDR1 MNHEY, CDR2 SVGEGT. With 2 bases removed from V and 6 bases from J, the gap between germline ends came to 7 bases. CDR3 nucleotide sequence: TGTGCCAGCAGTTACGTCGGCCCTGAAGCTTTCTTT. Encoded protein: CASSYVGPEAFF.

The genes are TRBV12-3 or TRBV12-4 and TRBJ2-1; the D is unclear. The V end was cut by 2 bases, the J end by 8 bases, with 13 bases between. CDR3 length: 14 amino acids. CDR3 DNA sequence: TGTGCCAGCAGTTTAACCCGGCTAAGGGATGAGCAGTTCTTC. Translation gives CASSLTRLRDEQFF.

The rearrangement joins TRBV29-1 to TRBJ1-2; 7 bases map to TRBD1. The CDR3 extends over 15 amino acids. V lost 7 bases to trimming and J lost 4 bases; unmatched junction nucleotides: 15. Germline V gene lookup returns CDR1 SQVTM and CDR2 ANQGSEA. The CDR3 bases are TGCAGCGCGCCGTTACGTACAGGGGACGGCTATGGCTACACCTTC. It encodes CSAPLRTGDGYGYTF. Variable domain in full (rest from reference TRBV29-1 and TRBJ1-2): SAVISQKPSRDICQRGTSLTIQCQVDSQVTMMFWYRQQPGQSLTLIATANQGSEATYESGFVIDKFPISRPNLTFSTLTVSNMSPEDSSIYLCSAPLRTGDGYGYTFGSGTRLTVV.

Only a few counts were recorded for this clonotype. The V call is TRBV4-1, the J call TRBJ2-6; tentative D call: TRBD1 (5 bases). Germline CDR1 MGHRA, CDR2 YSYEKL. V dropped 0 bases and J dropped 0 bases, with 12 bases sitting between them. This CDR3 contains 18 residues. CDR3 loop: CASSQDRGSGSGANVLTF. The CDR3 DNA reads TGCGCCAGCAGCCAAGATAGGGGCAGTGGCTCTGGGGCCAACGTCCTGACTTTC.

This chain links TRBV6-2 or TRBV6-3 with TRBJ2-7, with a weak D call TRBD2 (5 bases). Germline V gene lookup returns CDR1 MNHEY and CDR2 SVGEGT. Trimming cost V 7 bases and J 4 bases, with 20 bases left between them. The CDR3 spans 15 residues. The CDR3 DNA sequence: TGTGCCAGCACCCCACTGTTCCTCGCGGGTTACGAGCAGTACTTC. Protein: CASTPLFLAGYEQYF.

In this sample, this clonotype turned up a few times. The chain combines TRBV5-4 with TRBJ2-7; TRBD1 matches at 10 bases. Trimming took 0 bases from V and 6 from J; bases not matched to a gene: 6. Germline assignment: CDR1 SGHNT and CDR2 YYREEE (reference sequence). The CDR3 contains 15 residues. The CDR3 DNA reads TGTGCCAGCAGCTTGGTAGGGACAGGGGACGGCGAGCAGTACTTC. Translation gives CASSLVGTGDGEQYF.

The chain uses TRBV7-9 and TRBJ1-2, with TRBD1 identical over 7 bases. The trim removed 8 bases at V and 4 bases at J, leaving 4 bases unmatched. In germline, CDR1 is SEHNR, CDR2 FQNEAQ (reference sequence). The CDR3 is made up of 12 amino acids. CDR3 region: CASLGQRYGYTF. The CDR3 nucleotides read TGTGCCAGCCTGGGACAGCGCTATGGCTACACCTTC.

There are many counts of this clonotype. V is TRBV7-2 and J is TRBJ2-2; a possible D gene is TRBD1 (6 bases). Trimming shortened V by 2 bases and J by 4 bases, and 8 bases separated the two germline ends. Per germline, CDR1 SGHTA and CDR2 FQGNSA. CDR3 length equals 14 residues. The DNA of the CDR3 is TGTGCCAGCAGCTTAAAACAGGGCACCGGGGAGCTGTTTTTT. Translating gives CASSLKQGTGELFF.

This clonotype was seen more than once but under ten times. V usage is TRBV28 and J usage is TRBJ2-5; D call uncertain. CDR3 length equals 14 residues. V gave up 4 bases and J gave up 0 bases, with 9 bases separating them. CDR1 is MDHEN and CDR2 is SYDVKM in the germline V gene. CDR3 protein: CASSYWQNQETQYF. CDR3 nucleotide sequence: TGTGCCAGCAGTTATTGGCAGAACCAAGAGACCCAGTACTTC.

The sample holds a few counts of this clonotype. The chain combines TRBV7-9 with TRBJ2-6, with D perhaps TRBD2 (5 bases). The V gene's germline CDR1 is SEHNR and CDR2 FQNEAQ (reference sequence). The CDR3 runs 16 residues. Trimming cost V 8 bases and J 0 bases, with 14 bases left between them. The CDR3 coding sequence is TGTGCCAGCCCTCGGACGGGGAGCTCTGGGGCCAACGTCCTGACTTTC. Residues: CASPRTGSSGANVLTF.

The table lists this clonotype with many counts. DNA of the CDR3: TGTGCCAGCAGTTTAGGTCTACAAGGTGGCACCATATATTTT. Its translation is CASSLGLQGGTIYF. The chain uses TRBV12-3 or TRBV12-4 and TRBJ1-3; D is unclear. There are 14 residues in the CDR3. Trimming stripped 1 base from V and 9 bases from J, with 13 bases between.

The chain carries TRBV10-3 and TRBJ1-5; D not certain. Germline V CDR1 and CDR2: ENHRY, SYGVKD. The CDR3 contains 13 residues. Trimming pared 3 bases from V and 6 bases from J, leaving 9 bases between. CDR3 region: CAISDQLSQPQHF. CDR3 in DNA: TGTGCCATCAGTGACCAACTGAGTCAGCCCCAGCATTTT.

The rearrangement links TRBV19 to TRBJ2-3; TRBD2 might be the D (5 bases). CDR1 and CDR2 (germline): LNHDA, SQIVND (reference sequence). This CDR3 has 15 amino acids. Between the trimmed V and J ends, which lost 7 bases and 2 bases, there was a span of 16 bases. CDR3 sequence reads: CASTDAGWDTDTQYF. The CDR3 DNA reads as TGTGCCAGTACTGATGCGGGTTGGGACACAGATACGCAGTATTTT.

The chain uses TRBV28 and TRBJ1-2; D unclear. Germline V CDR1 and CDR2: MDHEN, SYDVKM. This CDR3 is built from 12 residues. Trimming removed 1 base at V and 6 bases at J, with 6 bases between. CDR3 bases: TGTGCCAGCAGTTTATTGAGGGATGGCTACACCTTC. Translated, it gives CASSLLRDGYTF.

The V and J genes are TRBV19 and TRBJ1-5; no reliable D call. The CDR3 spans 14 residues. With 1 base removed from V and 6 bases from J, the gap between germline ends came to 10 bases. Germline V gene lookup returns CDR1 LNHDA and CDR2 SQIVND (reference sequence). CDR3 loop: CASSIGVASQPQHF. DNA for the CDR3: TGTGCCAGTAGTATAGGAGTGGCAAGTCAGCCCCAGCATTTT.

The rearrangement links TRBV4-3 to TRBJ1-6, with D unclear. This CDR3 comprises 13 residues. Per the germline V gene, CDR1 is LGHNA and CDR2 is YSLEER. V dropped 4 bases and J dropped 10 bases, with 11 bases sitting between them. Here the CDR3 reads CASSLFSRSPLHF. CDR3 sequence (DNA): TGCGCCAGCAGCCTATTTTCAAGGTCACCCCTCCACTTT.